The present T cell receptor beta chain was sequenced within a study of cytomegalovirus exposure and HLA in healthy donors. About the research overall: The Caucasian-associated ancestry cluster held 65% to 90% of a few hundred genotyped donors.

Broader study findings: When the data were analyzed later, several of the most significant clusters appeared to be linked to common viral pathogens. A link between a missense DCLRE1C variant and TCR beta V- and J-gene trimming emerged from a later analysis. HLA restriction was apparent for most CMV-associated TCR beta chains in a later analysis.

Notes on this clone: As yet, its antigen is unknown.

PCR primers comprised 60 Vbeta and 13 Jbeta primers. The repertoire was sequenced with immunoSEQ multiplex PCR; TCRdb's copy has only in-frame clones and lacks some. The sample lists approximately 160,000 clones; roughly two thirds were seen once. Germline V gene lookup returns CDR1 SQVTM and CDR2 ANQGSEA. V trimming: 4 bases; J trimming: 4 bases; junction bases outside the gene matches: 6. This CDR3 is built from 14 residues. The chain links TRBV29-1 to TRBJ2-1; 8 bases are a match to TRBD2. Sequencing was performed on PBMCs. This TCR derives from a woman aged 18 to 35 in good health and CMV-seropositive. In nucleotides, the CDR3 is TGCAGCGTTGCCGGGACTAGGGCTTACAATGAGCAGTTCTTC. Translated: CSVAGTRAYNEQFF.